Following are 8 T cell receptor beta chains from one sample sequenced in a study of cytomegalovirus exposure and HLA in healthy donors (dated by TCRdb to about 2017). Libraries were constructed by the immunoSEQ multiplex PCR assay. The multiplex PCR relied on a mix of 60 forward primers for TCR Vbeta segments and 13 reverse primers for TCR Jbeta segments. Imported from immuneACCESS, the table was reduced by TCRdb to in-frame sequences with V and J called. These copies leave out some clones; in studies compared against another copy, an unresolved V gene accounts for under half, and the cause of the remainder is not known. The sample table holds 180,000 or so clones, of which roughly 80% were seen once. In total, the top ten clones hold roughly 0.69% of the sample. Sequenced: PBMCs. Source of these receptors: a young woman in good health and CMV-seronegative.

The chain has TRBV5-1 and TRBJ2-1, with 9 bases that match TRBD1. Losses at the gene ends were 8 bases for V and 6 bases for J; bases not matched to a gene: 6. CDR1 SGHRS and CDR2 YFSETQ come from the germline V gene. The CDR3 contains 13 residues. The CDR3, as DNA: TGCGCCAGTGGGACAGGGAGGTCCAATGAGCAGTTCTTC. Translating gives CASGTGRSNEQFF. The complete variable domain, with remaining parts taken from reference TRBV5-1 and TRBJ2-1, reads KAGVTQTPRYLIKTRGQQVTLSCSPISGHRSVSWYQQTPGQGLQFLFEYFSETQRNKGNFPGRFSGRQFSNSRSEMNVSTLELGDSALYLCASGTGRSNEQFFGPGTRLTVL.

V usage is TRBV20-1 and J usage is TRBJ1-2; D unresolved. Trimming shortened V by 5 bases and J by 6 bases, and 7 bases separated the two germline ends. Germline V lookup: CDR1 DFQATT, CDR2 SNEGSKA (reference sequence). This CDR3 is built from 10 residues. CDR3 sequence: CSAYRDGYTF. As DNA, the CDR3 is TGCAGTGCTTATCGGGATGGCTACACCTTC.

Here the CDR3 DNA reads TGTGCCAGCAGCCAAGGTCCTGTCGGTATCTCCTACAATGAGCAGTTCTTC. Amino acid sequence: CASSQGPVGISYNEQFF. This rearrangement joins TRBV14 to TRBJ2-1, with D unclear. The CDR3 covers 17 residues. V was cut by 1 base and J by 0 bases, with 13 bases left in between. The germline gives CDR1 SGHDN, CDR2 FVKESK.

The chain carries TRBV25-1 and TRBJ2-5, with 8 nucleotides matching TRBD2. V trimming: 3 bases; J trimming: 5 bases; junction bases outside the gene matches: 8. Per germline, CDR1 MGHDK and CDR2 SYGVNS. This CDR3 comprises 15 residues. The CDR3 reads CASSEASGPLETQYF. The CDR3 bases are TGTGCCAGCAGTGAGGCTAGCGGGCCCCTGGAGACCCAGTACTTC.

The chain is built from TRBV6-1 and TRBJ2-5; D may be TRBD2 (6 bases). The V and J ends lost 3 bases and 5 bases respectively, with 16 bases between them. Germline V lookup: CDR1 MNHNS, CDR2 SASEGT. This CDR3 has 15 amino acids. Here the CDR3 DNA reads TGTGCCAGCAGTGATACGGGAGTCGTTGTTGAGACCCAGTACTTC. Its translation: CASSDTGVVVETQYF.

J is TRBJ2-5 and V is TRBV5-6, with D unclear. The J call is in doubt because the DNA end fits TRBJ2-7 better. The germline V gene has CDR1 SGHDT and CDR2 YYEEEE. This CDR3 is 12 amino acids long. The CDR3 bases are TGTGCCAGCAGCTCGTTTGCCTACGAGCAGTACTTC. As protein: CASSSFAYEQYF.

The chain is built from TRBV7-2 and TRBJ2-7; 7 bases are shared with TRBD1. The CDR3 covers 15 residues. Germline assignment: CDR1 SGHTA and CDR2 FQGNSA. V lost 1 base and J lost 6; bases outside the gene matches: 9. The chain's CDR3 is CASSLEATGYGEQYF. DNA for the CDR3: TGTGCCAGCAGCTTAGAGGCGACAGGGTACGGCGAGCAGTACTTC.

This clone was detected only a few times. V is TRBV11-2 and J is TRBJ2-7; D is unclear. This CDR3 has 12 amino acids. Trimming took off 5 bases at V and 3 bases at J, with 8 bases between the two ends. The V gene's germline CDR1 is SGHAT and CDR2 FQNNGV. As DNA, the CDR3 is TGTGCCAGCAGCGCTAATGGCTACGAGCAGTACTTC. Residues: CASSANGYEQYF.